This entry lists 30 T cell receptor beta chains sequenced from one sample in a study of cytomegalovirus exposure and HLA in healthy donors. Researchers ran the PCR with 60 Vbeta and 13 Jbeta primers. Sequencing was performed with immunoSEQ multiplex PCR; in TCRdb, only in-frame clones are kept and a portion is missing. The profile shows 65,000 to 100,000 clones, around 75% of them singletons. The source material was PBMCs. The receptor set was obtained from a middle-aged man in good health and CMV-seronegative.

This clone turned up a few times. The CDR3 sequence is CASSLIGRDQPQHF. The CDR3 DNA follows: TGTGCCAGCAGCCTTATTGGGAGGGATCAGCCCCAGCATTTT. The V gene is TRBV25-1, the J gene TRBJ1-5; D uncertain. V was trimmed by 6 bases and J by 5 bases, leaving 14 bases between them. The CDR3 runs 14 residues. Germline assignment: CDR1 MGHDK and CDR2 SYGVNS.

The chain employs TRBV6-5 and TRBJ1-1; no definite D call. Germline loops: CDR1 MNHEY, CDR2 SVGAGI. V lost 6 bases and J 4 bases, leaving 12 bases between the germline ends. The CDR3 runs 13 residues. CDR3 sequence: CASSPRVGTEAFF. CDR3 nucleotide sequence: TGTGCCAGCAGCCCGAGGGTTGGCACTGAAGCTTTCTTT.

CDR3 DNA: TGTGCCAGCACCGAAGACCCTACAGGGGTGGGTGAGCAGTTCTTC. Its protein product is CASTEDPTGVGEQFF. The chain carries TRBV9 and TRBJ2-1; 7 positions match TRBD1. The V and J ends lost 6 bases and 9 bases, in that order; junction bases with no gene match: 15. Germline CDR1 and CDR2: SGDLS and YYNGEE. This CDR3 contains 15 residues.

V is TRBV7-9 and J is TRBJ1-4; D remains unclear. CDR3 length: 14 amino acids. CDR1 and CDR2 (germline): SEHNR, FQNEAQ (reference sequence). V shed 0 bases and J shed 6 bases, with 8 bases lying between them. The CDR3 spells CASSLADGDEKLFF. The CDR3 DNA is TGTGCCAGCAGCTTAGCGGACGGGGATGAAAAACTGTTTTTT.

The rearrangement uses TRBV6-6 and TRBJ1-2; D is unclear. This CDR3 region has 10 residues. The germline CDR1 and CDR2 sequences are MNHNY and SVGAGI (reference sequence). Trimming left V 5 bases short and J 6 bases short, with 4 bases between. The CDR3 reads CASSRDGYTF. The CDR3 DNA sequence: TGTGCCAGCAGTCGGGATGGCTACACCTTC.

As concerns this clone: A read error may produce the germline difference seen at one junction end. Other DNA sequences in the sample encode the same CDR3. This chain connects TRBV7-9 to TRBJ1-1, with D maybe TRBD1 (5 bases). The CDR3 extends over 14 amino acids. Germline assignment: CDR1 SEHNR and CDR2 FQNEAQ (reference sequence). Here the CDR3 reads CASSRVQGGTEAFF. The CDR3 DNA reads TGTGCTAGCAGCCGGGTGCAGGGCGGCACTGAAGCTTTCTTT.

This clone came up a few times. The rearrangement joins TRBV4-1 to TRBJ1-2; 7 nucleotides line up with TRBD1. Unmatched junction bases numbered 4, after V lost 4 bases and J lost 2 bases. Germline CDR1 reads MGHRA; CDR2 reads YSYEKL. The CDR3 extends over 14 amino acids. In DNA, the CDR3 is TGCGCCAGCAGCCGACAGGGACAGAACTATGGCTACACCTTC. Encoded protein: CASSRQGQNYGYTF.

This chain links TRBV10-3 with TRBJ1-2; D perhaps matches TRBD1 (5 bases). Trimming took off 4 bases at V and 2 bases at J, with 8 bases between the two ends. Germline V lookup: CDR1 ENHRY, CDR2 SYGVKD. The length of the CDR3 is 13 residues. The chain's CDR3 is CAISGTQNYGYTF. For the CDR3, the DNA is TGTGCCATCAGTGGGACACAGAACTATGGCTACACCTTC.

This clone occurred a few times. The genes are TRBV19 and TRBJ2-7; D is perhaps TRBD2 (6 bases). CDR3 length equals 13 residues. V lost 3 bases and J 6 bases, leaving 12 bases between the germline ends. The germline gives CDR1 LNHDA, CDR2 SQIVND (reference sequence). The CDR3 DNA reads as TGTGCCAGTAGTATGAGCATGGGGGGCGAGCAGTACTTC. This encodes CASSMSMGGEQYF.

The V call is TRBV9, the J call TRBJ1-5; the D is unclear. The germline gives CDR1 SGDLS, CDR2 YYNGEE. Between the trimmed V and J ends, which lost 4 bases and 0 bases, there was a span of 5 bases. This CDR3 is built from 13 residues. The CDR3 is CASSPDSNQPQHF. As DNA, the CDR3 is TGTGCCAGCAGCCCAGATAGCAATCAGCCCCAGCATTTT.

The J gene is TRBJ2-3, the V gene TRBV5-6; 7 nucleotides match TRBD1. With 4 bases clipped from V and 2 bases from J, the junction kept 19 bases outside the gene matches. CDR1 and CDR2 (germline): SGHDT, YYEEEE. The CDR3 has 19 residues. The CDR3, as DNA: TGTGCCAGCAGCAGTTTGTACCCGGGACAGAAAATGAACACAGATACGCAGTATTTT. Protein sequence: CASSSLYPGQKMNTDTQYF.

The chain recombines TRBV13 with TRBJ2-7; 11 bases are shared with TRBD2. In germline, CDR1 is PRHDT, CDR2 FYEKMQ (reference sequence). This CDR3 region has 16 residues. The junction had 8 bases not matched to a gene; V was cut back by 2 bases and J by 5 bases. CDR3 loop: CASSLSSGGIFHEQYF. DNA of the CDR3: TGTGCCAGCAGCTTATCTAGCGGGGGGATCTTCCACGAGCAGTACTTC. Full variable domain (rest looked up from reference TRBV13 and TRBJ2-7): AAGVIQSPRHLIKEKRETATLKCYPIPRHDTVYWYQQGPGQDPQFLISFYEKMQSDKGSIPDRFSAQQFSDYHSELNMSSLELGDSALYFCASSLSSGGIFHEQYFGPGTRLTVT.

CDR3 protein: CASGEEWDTQYF. The CDR3 DNA is TGTGCCAGCGGTGAAGAGTGGGATACGCAGTATTTT. The V and J genes are TRBV11-2 and TRBJ2-3, with D uncertain. V gave up 8 bases and J gave up 6 bases, with 12 bases separating them. Germline V gene lookup returns CDR1 SGHAT and CDR2 FQNNGV. The CDR3 is made up of 12 amino acids.

The V and J genes are TRBV28 and TRBJ1-1; possibly TRBD1 for D (5 bases). CDR1 and CDR2 from the germline V gene are MDHEN and SYDVKM. This CDR3 region has 11 residues. The ends were cut back, 6 bases at V and 7 bases at J, with 9 bases in the middle. CDR3 loop: CASSYDSEAFF. CDR3 coding DNA: TGTGCCAGCAGCTACGACAGTGAAGCTTTCTTT.

The chain is built from TRBV30 and TRBJ1-4; 8 bases align to TRBD1. Unmatched junction bases numbered 5, after V lost 3 bases and J lost 2 bases. The CDR3 length is 15 residues. Germline assignment: CDR1 GTSNPN and CDR2 SVGIG (reference sequence). CDR3 nucleotides: TGTGCCTGGAGCCGGAACAGGGGGACTAATGAAAAACTGTTTTTT. Amino acids: CAWSRNRGTNEKLFF.

The chain carries TRBV5-4 and TRBJ1-6, with D possibly matching TRBD1 (6 bases). Trimming shortened V by 3 bases and J by 7 bases, and 17 bases separated the two germline ends. Germline V lookup: CDR1 SGHNT, CDR2 YYREEE (reference sequence). The CDR3 consists of 16 residues. The CDR3 DNA reads as TGTGCCAGCAGCTGGAAAGGACAGTCGCGAAATTCACCCCTCCACTTT. It codes for CASSWKGQSRNSPLHF.

The chain couples TRBV4-1 to TRBJ2-1, with TRBD2 matching 10 bases. This CDR3 has 16 amino acids. Trimming removed 3 bases from V and 7 bases from J; junction bases left unmatched: 9. Per the germline V gene, CDR1 is MGHRA and CDR2 is YSYEKL. DNA for the CDR3: TGCGCCAGCAGCCAGGGTCCTAGCGGGAGACGGAATGAGCAGTTCTTC. Amino acid sequence: CASSQGPSGRRNEQFF.

The CDR3 region is CASSSRDSEAFF. CDR3 nucleotides: TGTGCCAGCAGCTCCCGGGACAGTGAAGCTTTCTTT. The rearrangement links TRBV13 to TRBJ1-1; 7 bases are a match to TRBD1. The CDR3 contains 12 residues. Losses at the gene ends were 4 bases for V and 7 bases for J; bases not matched to a gene: 3. Per germline, CDR1 PRHDT and CDR2 FYEKMQ (reference sequence). The whole variable domain, remainder taken from reference TRBV13 and TRBJ1-1, is AAGVIQSPRHLIKEKRETATLKCYPIPRHDTVYWYQQGPGQDPQFLISFYEKMQSDKGSIPDRFSAQQFSDYHSELNMSSLELGDSALYFCASSSRDSEAFFGQGTRLTVV.

The V and J genes are TRBV28 and TRBJ2-3, with 9 bases fitting TRBD2. The germline V gene has CDR1 MDHEN and CDR2 SYDVKM. Trimming at V came to 6 bases and at J to 0 bases, leaving 1 base not matched to a gene. The CDR3 runs 14 residues. The CDR3 protein is CASRGTSSTDTQYF. The DNA of the CDR3 is TGTGCCAGCAGGGGGACTAGCAGCACAGATACGCAGTATTTT.

In DNA form, the CDR3 reads TGCAGTGCTGGAAGGGACACTGGCTACACCTTC. It encodes CSAGRDTGYTF. The chain carries TRBV20-1 and TRBJ1-2; possibly TRBD1 for D (6 bases). The CDR3 has 11 amino acids. Trimming left V 5 bases short and J 7 bases short, with 11 bases between. Germline CDR1 and CDR2: DFQATT and SNEGSKA (reference sequence).

The genes are TRBV21-1 and TRBJ2-3; whether TRBD2, the table's D call, matches the DNA was not checked. TRBV21-1 is labeled a pseudogene. CDR3 size: 13 residues. This CDR3 is CASSSTSTDTQYF. The CDR3 nucleotides are TGTGCCAGCAGCTCGACTAGCACAGATACGCAGTATTTT.

This chain connects TRBV5-1 to TRBJ2-4; D unresolved. The CDR3 runs 15 residues. V was cut by 4 bases and J by 0 bases, with 11 bases left in between. The germline gives CDR1 SGHRS, CDR2 YFSETQ. The CDR3 DNA sequence: TGCGCCAGCAGCGACACGACGGTAGCCAAAAACATTCAGTACTTC. This codes for CASSDTTVAKNIQYF. The full variable domain, its missing parts supplied by reference TRBV5-1 and TRBJ2-4, is KAGVTQTPRYLIKTRGQQVTLSCSPISGHRSVSWYQQTPGQGLQFLFEYFSETQRNKGNFPGRFSGRQFSNSRSEMNVSTLELGDSALYLCASSDTTVAKNIQYFGAGTRLSVL.

This chain connects TRBV11-3 to TRBJ2-1, with D possibly TRBD1 on 7 matching bases. Germline lookup yields CDR1 SGHNT and CDR2 YENEEA. This CDR3 region has 14 residues. Trimming removed 1 base from V and 4 bases from J, with 8 bases in between. The CDR3 nucleotides are TGTGCCAGCAGCTTAGCAGGGGGGTACAATGAGCAGTTCTTC. The encoded protein is CASSLAGGYNEQFF.

This clone has just a few counts. The CDR3, as DNA: TGTGCCAGCAGCTTAGTGGGAGGGTCCAGAGAGACCCAGTACTTC. Translating it yields CASSLVGGSRETQYF. This chain links TRBV7-3 with TRBJ2-5, with 7 bases matching TRBD2. J gave up 4 bases and V 2 bases, and 7 bases lay outside the gene matches. The CDR3 covers 15 residues. Germline V gene lookup returns CDR1 SGHTA and CDR2 FQGTGA.

The chain links TRBV28 to TRBJ1-5; 7 positions agree with TRBD1. This CDR3 has 14 amino acids. Germline assignment: CDR1 MDHEN and CDR2 SYDVKM. V was clipped by 4 bases and J by 9 bases; unmatched bases: 9. The DNA for the CDR3 is TGTGCCAGCAGTTCTGACAGGGTCGTAGGGCCCCAGCATTTT. It codes for CASSSDRVVGPQHF.

The chain links TRBV30 to TRBJ1-5; D is possibly TRBD1 (6 bases). Per germline, CDR1 GTSNPN and CDR2 SVGIG (reference sequence). The CDR3 length is 13 residues. Trimming cost V 1 base and J 4 bases, with 8 bases left between them. This CDR3 reads CAWSGTENQPQHF. The DNA of the CDR3 is TGTGCCTGGAGTGGGACAGAAAATCAGCCCCAGCATTTT.

CDR3 amino acids: CASSLRTGHTGELFF. CDR3 bases: TGTGCCAGCAGCCTACGGACAGGGCATACCGGGGAGCTGTTTTTT. The J gene is TRBJ2-2, the V gene TRBV11-3; 8 bases are a match to TRBD1. CDR3 length: 15 amino acids. CDR1 SGHNT and CDR2 YENEEA come from the germline V gene. V shed 5 bases and J 5 bases; nucleotides not matched to a gene: 7.

The CDR3 DNA reads TGCGCCAGCAGCCAAGAAAGGAGGGGACCGCTTGGCACTGAAGCTTTCTTT. Translated: CASSQERRGPLGTEAFF. The chain carries TRBV4-1 and TRBJ1-1, with D perhaps matching TRBD1 (5 bases). The germline V and J ends were trimmed by 0 bases and 4 bases, with 18 bases remaining between them. The CDR3 has 17 amino acids. The germline CDR1 and CDR2 sequences are MGHRA and YSYEKL.

V is TRBV6-1 and J is TRBJ1-2; D possibly corresponds to TRBD1 (6 bases). The CDR3 loop spans 12 amino acids. Germline V lookup: CDR1 MNHNS, CDR2 SASEGT. Trimming left V 3 bases short and J 8 bases short, with 10 bases between. CDR3 nucleotides: TGTGCCAGCAGTGATACAGGGTGGGGCTACACCTTC. Protein sequence: CASSDTGWGYTF.

This clone was seen more than once but under ten times. The chain joins TRBV2 to TRBJ1-5; the D gene is possibly TRBD1 (6 bases). This CDR3 is 15 amino acids long. Germline loops: CDR1 SNHLY, CDR2 FYNNEI. V was trimmed by 7 bases and J by 0 bases, leaving 13 bases between them. CDR3 DNA sequence: TGTGCCAGCAACACTGGGGGGGCTAGCAATCAGCCCCAGCATTTT. This codes for CASNTGGASNQPQHF.